This T cell receptor (beta chain) was retrieved from a study of T cell repertoires in cytomegalovirus infection. Study information: CMV infection together with matching HLA type was indicated by public TCR beta signatures.

TCRdb analysed the reads with MiXCR anew, one entry per CDR3 protein. The sample contains around 170,000 distinct CDR3 sequences, about a sixth of which appear only once. In this sample, this clonotype turned up a few times. V dropped 6 bases and J dropped 1 base, with 15 bases sitting between them. The CDR3 extends over 15 amino acids. The sequenced sample consisted of CD8+ T cells from PBMCs. This clonotype was obtained from a human donor in good health (CMV status not recorded). Some clones in this sample may be carry-over from other donors' samples. V gene TRBV12-3 or TRBV12-4 combines with J gene TRBJ1-2, with a weak D call TRBD1 (5 bases). The CDR3 spells CASSPHGAVNYGYTF. CDR3 in DNA: TGTGCCAGCAGCCCTCACGGGGCGGTTAACTATGGCTACACCTTC.